One TCR beta chain is described in this entry. It lacks a known antigen. No quality values exist for individual bases; no much larger clone is one base distant. Participants in the prospective study were enrolled through a virtual design, were aged roughly 18 to 100 years, and lived in about 25 United States geographic areas. Cohort assignment in the prospective study relied on participant-reported clinical history from a screening survey and a study questionnaire. Recovered participants in ImmuneRACE Cohort 3 were defined as having two consecutive negative NP/OP PCR tests, clearance from a healthcare professional, or resolution of symptoms. Mobile phlebotomists in the prospective study collected whole blood, serum and a nasopharyngeal or oropharyngeal swab from every participant. Over a 2-month period, participants in the prospective study had the option of providing additional blood draws and questionnaires. Before DNA extraction, prospective study blood samples were shipped either frozen or at room temperature.

These data are taken from a study of blood T cell repertoires in COVID-19 (dated by TCRdb to 2018 to 2021). With respect to the entire study: Samples from collaborators originated in the United States, Italy and Spain and spanned both the acute and convalescent phases of COVID-19. Samples came from the ongoing ImmuneRACE study (first 160 participants) plus 1,254 subjects from 6 global collaborators. The repertoires were released in a freely available public database intended as a resource for research on the immune response to SARS-CoV-2. The sample metadata nearly always contained a de-identified subject ID, COVID-19 status, age in years and sex. Where available, HLA class I and class II types were taken from metadata supplied by the sample provider and were not determined by assay-based typing. The material from the prospective study consisted of cDNA or gDNA derived from T cells, B-cell-depleted T cells, or PBMCs. Deeply sampled blood TCRbeta repertoires from subjects exposed to, actively infected with, or recovered from COVID-19 were included in the dataset. Points the paper makes about the study in general: Clinical and demographic metadata were provided uncurated, with the amount varying by source and participant.

TCRbeta CDR3 regions were amplified from genomic DNA by means of the immunoSEQ Assay, a bias-controlled multiplex PCR. The paper's data handling went like this. The number of nucleated cells in each sample was estimated by amplification of reference gene primers within the assay. To quantify the absolute abundance of each unique TCRbeta CDR3 rearrangement, sequence reads were collapsed and filtered. For each sample, productive Simpson clonality was calculated as the square root of Simpson's diversity index over productive rearrangements. Not all clones reach the TCRdb copy of this immuneACCESS table, which keeps in-frame sequences only. Checked studies attribute under half of the gap to unresolved V genes and leave the rest unexplained. V, J and clone size derive from that table, while D and trimming were established from the DNA sequence. This sample holds around 190,000 clones; 88% were observed only once. The ten largest clones add up to approximately 9% of the sample.

This TCR was recovered from a woman aged 18-29 years who had recovered from COVID-19. Sequences were obtained from PBMCs or T cells enriched from blood (not recorded which).

The CDR3 in this case is CASSRQDENYGYTF. The nucleotide sequence reads TGTGCCAGTAGTAGGCAGGATGAGAACTATGGCTACACCTTC. The chain employs TRBV19 and TRBJ1-2; there is no confident call for the D gene. At the junction V is shortened by 4 bases and J by 2 bases, with 11 bases in between. The cysteine opens and the phenylalanine closes a CDR3 of 14 amino acids. The read is trimmed to its CDR3 DNA, 42 bases read in frame from base 1. Based on the germline V gene (reference sequence), the CDR1 and CDR2 sequences are LNHDA and SQIVND.